This entry lists 27 T cell receptor beta chains sequenced from one sample in a study of cytomegalovirus exposure and HLA in healthy donors. Both 60 Vbeta primers and 13 Jbeta primers went into the PCR. Profiled with immunoSEQ multiplex PCR; TCRdb holds only in-frame clones, not every one. The table records about 81,000 clones, around 80% of them present only once. Sequenced material: PBMCs. These receptors came from a man aged 50-60 years in good health and CMV-seropositive.

The chain has TRBV5-5 and TRBJ2-1, with 8 bases aligning to TRBD2. The CDR3 is 15 amino acids. Germline V gives CDR1 SGHKS, CDR2 YYEKEE (reference sequence). With 1 base clipped from V and 5 bases from J, the junction kept 5 bases outside the gene matches. The CDR3 DNA reads TGTGCCAGCAGCTTGCGGCCCGGGGGGGACAATGAGCAGTTCTTC. It specifies CASSLRPGGDNEQFF.

The V call is TRBV7-8, the J call TRBJ2-7; D is undetermined. CDR1 SGHVS and CDR2 FQNEAQ come from the germline V gene. CDR3 length equals 14 residues. V shed 0 bases and J shed 2 bases, with 8 bases lying between them. For the CDR3, the DNA is TGTGCCAGCAGCTTAGCTCAGCGCCCCTACGAGCAGTACTTC. This codes for CASSLAQRPYEQYF. Using reference TRBV7-8 and TRBJ2-7 for the parts outside the CDR3, the full variable domain is GAGVSQSPRYKVAKRGQDVALRCDPISGHVSLFWYQQALGQGPEFLTYFQNEAQLDKSGLPSDRFFAERPEGSVSTLKIQRTQQEDSAVYLCASSLAQRPYEQYFGPGTRLTVT.

The chain joins TRBV7-2 to TRBJ2-1; TRBD2 matches 10 bases. In germline, CDR1 is SGHTA, CDR2 FQGNSA. The CDR3 covers 16 residues. V was clipped by 5 bases and J by 3 bases; unmatched bases: 7. The CDR3 coding sequence is TGTGCCAGCAGCCCACGTCTAGCGGGGGACTACAATGAGCAGTTCTTC. It encodes CASSPRLAGDYNEQFF.

The rearrangement joins TRBV18 to TRBJ2-2; 11 bases line up with TRBD2. The CDR3 is 17 residues long. CDR1 and CDR2 from the germline V gene are KGHSH and LQKENI. V was pared by 4 bases and J by 0 bases, with 4 bases of the junction left unmatched. CDR3 bases: TGTGCCAGCTCACGAGGACTAGCGGGCTCGAACACCGGGGAGCTGTTTTTT. Translation: CASSRGLAGSNTGELFF.

This chain joins TRBV4-2 and TRBJ2-5; 10 bases align to TRBD2. The V gene end was trimmed by 0 bases and the J gene end by 4 bases; junction bases not matched to a gene: 5. The CDR3 sequence is 16 residues long. Germline loops: CDR1 LGHNA, CDR2 YNFKEQ. In DNA, the CDR3 is TGTGCCAGCAGCCAAGATGCTAGCGGGAGTCCAGAGACCCAGTACTTC. Translated, it gives CASSQDASGSPETQYF.

The chain has TRBV30 and TRBJ2-2, with a possible D match to TRBD1 (6 bases). CDR1 is GTSNPN, CDR2 SVGIG, per germline (reference sequence). The V end was cut by 7 bases, the J end by 2 bases, with 8 bases between. The CDR3 has 12 amino acids. The CDR3 protein is CASGQNTGELFF. As DNA, the CDR3 is TGTGCCTCGGGACAAAACACCGGGGAGCTGTTTTTT.

The J gene is TRBJ2-5, the V gene TRBV5-6; D not certain. TRBJ2-7 matches the DNA end more closely, so the J call is doubtful. Germline assignment: CDR1 SGHDT and CDR2 YYEEEE. The CDR3 contains 11 residues. Here the CDR3 reads CASSLDYEQYF. DNA for the CDR3: TGTGCCAGCAGCTTGGACTACGAGCAGTACTTC.

The V call is TRBV28, the J call TRBJ1-2; 9 nucleotides match TRBD1. The germline CDR1 and CDR2 sequences are MDHEN and SYDVKM. This CDR3 is built from 13 residues. V shed 7 bases, J shed 4 bases, and the junction held 4 bases outside the gene matches. This chain's CDR3 is CASTDRGLYGYTF. Written as DNA, the CDR3 is TGTGCCAGCACGGACAGGGGTCTCTATGGCTACACCTTC.

The chain couples TRBV28 to TRBJ2-7; D is ambiguous. CDR1 and CDR2 from the germline V gene are MDHEN and SYDVKM. The V gene lost 2 bases and the J gene lost 3 bases, with 2 bases spanning the gap. CDR3 length equals 11 residues. The CDR3 reads CASSLRYEQYF. The CDR3 coding sequence is TGTGCCAGCAGTTTACGCTACGAGCAGTACTTC.

The chain recombines TRBV11-3 with TRBJ2-2; D unresolved. The germline V and J ends were trimmed by 3 bases and 0 bases, with 11 bases remaining between them. Germline loops: CDR1 SGHNT, CDR2 YENEEA. The CDR3 is 16 amino acids. The CDR3 loop is CASSLVVFANTGELFF. Written as DNA, the CDR3 is TGTGCCAGCAGCTTGGTAGTATTCGCGAACACCGGGGAGCTGTTTTTT.

J is TRBJ1-1 and V is TRBV7-2, with D tentatively TRBD1 (6 bases). V lost 3 bases and J lost 1, with 9 bases in between. The length of the CDR3 is 14 residues. Germline V gene sequence: CDR1 SGHTA, CDR2 FQGNSA. This chain's CDR3 is CASSFGTQNTEAFF. The CDR3 region has the DNA TGTGCCAGCAGCTTTGGGACACAGAACACTGAAGCTTTCTTT.

This chain connects TRBV9 to TRBJ2-1; TRBD2 matches at 12 bases. There are 17 residues in the CDR3. With V trimmed by 3 bases and J by 4 bases, 8 bases remained unmatched. CDR1 is SGDLS and CDR2 is YYNGEE in the germline V gene. The CDR3 protein is CASSATGTSGPYNEQFF. For the CDR3, the DNA is TGTGCCAGCAGCGCCACCGGGACTAGCGGGCCGTACAATGAGCAGTTCTTC.

J is TRBJ2-7 and V is TRBV25-1; 10 nucleotides agree with TRBD2. The V segment lost 4 bases and the J segment 4 bases; nucleotides outside the gene matches: 13. Germline lookup yields CDR1 MGHDK and CDR2 SYGVNS. The CDR3 totals 17 residues. For the CDR3, the DNA is TGTGCCAGCAGTGCACAGGGGGTAGCGGGAGGAACATACGAGCAGTACTTC. It encodes CASSAQGVAGGTYEQYF.

DNA of the CDR3: TGTGCCAGCAGCTGGGGGGGGAAAATGAACACTGAAGCTTTCTTT. Its translation is CASSWGGKMNTEAFF. The rearrangement uses TRBV7-2 and TRBJ1-1, with D maybe TRBD1 (5 bases). In germline, CDR1 is SGHTA, CDR2 FQGNSA. V was cut by 4 bases and J by 0 bases, with 12 bases left in between. The CDR3 is 15 residues long. The whole variable domain, remainder taken from reference TRBV7-2 and TRBJ1-1, is GAGVSQSPSNKVTEKGKDVELRCDPISGHTALYWYRQSLGQGLEFLIYFQGNSAPDKSGLPSDRFSAERTGGSVSTLTIQRTQQEDSAVYLCASSWGGKMNTEAFFGQGTRLTVV.

A single count supports this clone. The chain combines TRBV5-1 with TRBJ2-7; D perhaps matches TRBD1 (6 bases). Trimming pared 4 bases from V and 5 bases from J, leaving 16 bases between. CDR1 SGHRS and CDR2 YFSETQ come from the germline V gene. The CDR3 covers 14 residues. As DNA, the CDR3 is TGCGCCAGCAGCGAGACCTCAGGGGTCCACGAGCAGTACTTC. Amino acids: CASSETSGVHEQYF.

The gene calls are TRBV19 and TRBJ2-7; 7 nucleotides align to TRBD2. The CDR3 covers 14 residues. Germline lookup yields CDR1 LNHDA and CDR2 SQIVND (reference sequence). V trimming: 3 bases; J trimming: 2 bases; junction bases outside the gene matches: 4. CDR3 protein: CASSIGGLAYEQYF. The DNA of the CDR3 is TGTGCCAGTAGTATTGGAGGACTAGCCTACGAGCAGTACTTC. The full variable domain, with the rest looked up from reference TRBV19 and TRBJ2-7, is DGGITQSPKYLFRKEGQNVTLSCEQNLNHDAMYWYRQDPGQGLRLIYYSQIVNDFQKGDIAEGYSVSREKKESFPLTVTSAQKNPTAFYLCASSIGGLAYEQYFGPGTRLTVT.

This clone was seen more than once but under ten times. The chain joins TRBV4-1 to TRBJ2-2; D is possibly TRBD2 (5 bases). CDR1 MGHRA and CDR2 YSYEKL come from the germline V gene. V shed 2 bases and J shed 5 bases, with 12 bases lying between them. This CDR3 comprises 15 residues. DNA of the CDR3: TGCGCCAGCAGCCAACCCACACGGAGGACCGGGGAGCTGTTTTTT. As protein: CASSQPTRRTGELFF.

This clone was detected once. One junction end does not reproduce the germline sequence, and a read error may be involved. This chain uses TRBV11-2 with TRBJ2-4; D unresolved. The CDR3 is made up of 17 amino acids. The germline CDR1 and CDR2 sequences are SGHAT and FQNNGV. This CDR3 reads CASSLGPTGYVKNSQYF. The CDR3 region has the DNA TGTGCCAGCAGCTTAGGTCCCACCGGATATGTCAAAAACAGTCAGTACTTC.

Turning to this clone: One end of the junction varies from germline; a read error may be responsible. The chain has TRBV19 and TRBJ1-1; possible D gene TRBD1, 6 bases. The CDR3 sequence is 13 residues long. The V gene's germline CDR1 is LNHDA and CDR2 SQIVND (reference sequence). The DNA of the CDR3 is TGTGCCAGTAGGATAGGGGGGGGTGATGAAGCTTTCTTT. Protein: CASRIGGGDEAFF.

The CDR3, as DNA: TGTGCCAGCAGCTCAAGAGGGGGGGTTTTCACAGATACGCAGTATTTT. The encoded protein is CASSSRGGVFTDTQYF. The chain employs TRBV11-3 and TRBJ2-3; weak D call: TRBD2 (7 bases). Trimming shortened V by 4 bases and J by 2 bases, and 16 bases separated the two germline ends. Germline V gene data show CDR1 as SGHNT and CDR2 as YENEEA. This CDR3 has 16 amino acids.

The CDR3 DNA is TGTGCCAGCAGCTTAGCACAGGGGGCTGGGGAGCAGTACTTC. Amino acids: CASSLAQGAGEQYF. The chain joins TRBV7-9 to TRBJ2-7; 9 positions agree with TRBD1. The germline CDR1 and CDR2 sequences are SEHNR and FQNEAQ (reference sequence). The length of the CDR3 is 14 residues. Trimming at V came to 0 bases and at J to 7 bases, leaving 4 bases not matched to a gene.

V and J are TRBV5-1 and TRBJ2-7; TRBD2 agrees at 8 bases. This CDR3 is 13 amino acids long. Germline values: CDR1 SGHRS, CDR2 YFSETQ. With V trimmed by 6 bases and J by 3 bases, 5 bases remained unmatched. The CDR3 reads CASKAGGSYEQYF. The CDR3 DNA follows: TGCGCCAGCAAGGCGGGAGGAAGCTACGAGCAGTACTTC.

The chain links TRBV10-3 to TRBJ2-1; tentatively, D is TRBD1 (5 bases). Germline lookup yields CDR1 ENHRY and CDR2 SYGVKD. V was shortened by 5 bases and J by 10 bases, with 12 bases between the two germline ends. CDR3 length: 12 residues. CDR3 region: CAISPGFEEQFF. The CDR3 DNA follows: TGTGCCATCAGTCCAGGGTTCGAGGAGCAGTTCTTC.

The chain links TRBV6-1 to TRBJ2-2, with D unresolved. V lost 6 bases and J lost 5, with 10 bases in between. Germline CDR1 MNHNS, CDR2 SASEGT. This CDR3 contains 13 residues. The CDR3 loop is CASRISLTGELFF. For the CDR3, the DNA is TGTGCCAGCAGGATTAGTTTAACCGGGGAGCTGTTTTTT.

This clone was detected only a few times. This chain connects TRBV5-1 to TRBJ2-1; 8 positions match TRBD1. Trimming removed 7 bases from V and 10 bases from J; junction bases left unmatched: 10. This CDR3 spans 13 amino acids. In germline, CDR1 is SGHRS, CDR2 YFSETQ. This CDR3 reads CASGQTGGGEQFF. Here the CDR3 DNA reads TGCGCCAGCGGCCAAACAGGGGGTGGGGAGCAGTTCTTC.

The V and J genes are TRBV6-6 and TRBJ1-2; 9 bases align to TRBD1. The CDR3 spans 12 residues. Germline CDR1 and CDR2: MNHNY and SVGAGI (reference sequence). With 7 bases clipped from V and 6 bases from J, the junction kept 3 bases outside the gene matches. CDR3 DNA: TGTGCCAGCAACGACAGGGGGGATGGCTACACCTTC. It translates to CASNDRGDGYTF.

This clone was seen once. The V gene is TRBV18, the J gene TRBJ2-5; D possibly corresponds to TRBD1 (6 bases). This CDR3 spans 15 amino acids. Trimming removed 2 bases from V and 3 bases from J, with 13 bases in between. Germline V CDR1 and CDR2: KGHSH, LQKENI. In DNA, the CDR3 is TGTGCCAGCTCACCAACAGGGAGCGACGAAGAGACCCAGTACTTC. Protein product: CASSPTGSDEETQYF. Filled out from reference TRBV18 and TRBJ2-5, the complete variable domain reads NAGVMQNPRHLVRRRGQEARLRCSPMKGHSHVYWYRQLPEEGLKFMVYLQKENIIDESGMPKERFSAEFPKEGPSILRIQQVVRGDSAAYFCASSPTGSDEETQYFGPGTRLLVL.